The clone carrying this T cell receptor beta chain has a single count. The antigen is unknown. PCR was performed using 60 Vbeta and 13 Jbeta primers. TCRdb keeps only in-frame clones here, not all; method: immunoSEQ multiplex PCR. The sample has fewer than 250,000 clones, roughly four fifths seen once; the top ten hold 10%. The sample comes from a study of cytomegalovirus exposure and HLA in healthy donors. Study observations and caveats: An observed cluster of highly shared sequence variants was recorded as a likely sequencing artifact. In a later analysis, V- and J-gene trimming of beta chains associated with a DCLRE1C missense variant, replicated independently.

The CDR3 spans 10 residues. The germline V gene has CDR1 SEHNR and CDR2 FQNEAQ (reference sequence). The source of this sequence is a woman in her 50s in good health and CMV-seropositive. The gene calls are TRBV7-9 and TRBJ1-1; D call uncertain. The sample comprised PBMCs. CDR3 DNA: TGTTCCGCGGGAAACACTGAAGCTTTCTTT. It encodes CSAGNTEAFF.